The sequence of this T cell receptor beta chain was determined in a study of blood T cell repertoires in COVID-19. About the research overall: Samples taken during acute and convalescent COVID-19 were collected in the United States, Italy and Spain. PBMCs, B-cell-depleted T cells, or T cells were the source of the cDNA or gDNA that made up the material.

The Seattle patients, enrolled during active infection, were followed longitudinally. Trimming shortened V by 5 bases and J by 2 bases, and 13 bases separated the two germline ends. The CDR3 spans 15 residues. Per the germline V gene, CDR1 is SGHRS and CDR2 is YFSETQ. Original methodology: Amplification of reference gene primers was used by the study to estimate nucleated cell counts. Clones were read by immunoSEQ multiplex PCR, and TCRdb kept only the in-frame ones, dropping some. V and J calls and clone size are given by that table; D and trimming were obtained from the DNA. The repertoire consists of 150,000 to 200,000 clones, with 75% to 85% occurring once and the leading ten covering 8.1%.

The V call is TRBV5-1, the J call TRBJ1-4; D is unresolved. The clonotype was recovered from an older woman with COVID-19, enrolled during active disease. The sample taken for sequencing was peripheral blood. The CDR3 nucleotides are TGCGCCAGCAGTACAGTCCCGGCCACTAATGAAAAACTGTTTTTT. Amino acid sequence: CASSTVPATNEKLFF.